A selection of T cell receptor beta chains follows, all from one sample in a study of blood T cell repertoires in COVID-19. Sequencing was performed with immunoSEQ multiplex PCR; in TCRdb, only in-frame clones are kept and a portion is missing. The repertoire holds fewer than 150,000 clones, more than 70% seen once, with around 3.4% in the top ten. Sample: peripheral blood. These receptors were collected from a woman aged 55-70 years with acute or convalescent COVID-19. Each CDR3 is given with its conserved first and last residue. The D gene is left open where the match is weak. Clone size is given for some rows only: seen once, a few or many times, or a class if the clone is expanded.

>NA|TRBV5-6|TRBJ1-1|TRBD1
TGTGCCAGCAGCTTGGTCGGGACAGGTGAAGCTTTCTTT
CASSLVGTGEAFF
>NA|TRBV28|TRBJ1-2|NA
TGTGCCAGCAGTGTAGCAGGGGCAAGCTATGGCTACACCTTC
CASSVAGASYGYTF
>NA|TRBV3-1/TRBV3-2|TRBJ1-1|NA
TGTGCCAGCAGCCAAGAAAGCATGAACACTGAAGCTTTCTTT
CASSQESMNTEAFF
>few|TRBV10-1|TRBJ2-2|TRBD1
TGCGCCAGCAGTAGGACAGGGAACGGGGAGCTGTTTTTT
CASSRTGNGELFF
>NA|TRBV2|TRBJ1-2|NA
TGTGCCAGCAGTGAAGCTGGGAGGGACTATGGCTACACCTTC
CASSEAGRDYGYTF
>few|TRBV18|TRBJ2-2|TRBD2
TGTGCCAGCTCACCTCAGGGCCAGCGGGAGGGCGCCGGGGAGCTGTTTTTT
CASSPQGQREGAGELFF
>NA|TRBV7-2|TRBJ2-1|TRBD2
TGTGCCAGCACAACCTATAGCGGGGACTACAATGAGCAGTTCTTC
CASTTYSGDYNEQFF
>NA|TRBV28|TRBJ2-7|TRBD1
TGTGCCAGCAGTTCCGGTCGACAGGGGGCTAGGAACGAGCAGTACTTC
CASSSGRQGARNEQYF
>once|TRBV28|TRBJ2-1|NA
TGTGCCAGCACTAGCTGGTATGAGCAGTTCTTC
CASTSWYEQFF
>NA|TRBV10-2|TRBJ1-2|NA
TGCGCCAGCAGCGCCCTTTCACAGGCCCCCGGTAGAGGCTACACCTTC
CASSALSQAPGRGYTF
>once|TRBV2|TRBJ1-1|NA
TGTGCCAGCAGTCTACTTTCGATTCTGAACACTGAAGCTTTCTTT
CASSLLSILNTEAFF
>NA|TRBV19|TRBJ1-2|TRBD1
TGTGCCAGTAGTATAGTGGGACAGATCTATGGCTACACCTTC
CASSIVGQIYGYTF
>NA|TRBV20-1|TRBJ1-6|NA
TGCAGTGCTAGTCGTAGGGAGGCCCTCCACTTT
CSASRREALHF
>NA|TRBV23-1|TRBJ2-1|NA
TGCGCCAGCAGTCAATCTCAACGAGACAAGCACAATGAGCAGTTCTTC
CASSQSQRDKHNEQFF
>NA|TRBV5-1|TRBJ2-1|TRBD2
TGCGCCAGCAGTGTAATAGCGGGAGAGAACAATGAGCAGTTCTTC
CASSVIAGENNEQFF
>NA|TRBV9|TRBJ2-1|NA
TGTGCCAGCAGCGACCAAGACTTTTACAATGAGCAGTTCTTC
CASSDQDFYNEQFF
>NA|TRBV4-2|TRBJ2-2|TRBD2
TGTGCCAGCAGCCAAGAGGAGCGGGGGGTCACCGGGGAGCTGTTTTTT
CASSQEERGVTGELFF
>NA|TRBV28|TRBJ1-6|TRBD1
TGTGCCAGCAGTTTCTCAGGGGGCGTTTCACCCCTCCACTTT
CASSFSGGVSPLHF
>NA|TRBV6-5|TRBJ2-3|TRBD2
TGTGCCAGCAAGGGCGGGAGGGCAGATACGCAGTATTTT
CASKGGRADTQYF
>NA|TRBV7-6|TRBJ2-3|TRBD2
TGTGCCAGCAGCGTCCTAGCGGGAGGAAGAACAGATACGCAGTATTTT
CASSVLAGGRTDTQYF
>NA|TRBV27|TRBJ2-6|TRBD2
TGTGCCAGCAGTTTAGGAAGACTAGCGGAAAGCTCTGGGGCCAACGTCCTGACTTTC
CASSLGRLAESSGANVLTF
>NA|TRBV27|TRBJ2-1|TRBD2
TGTGCCAGCAGTCCACCGGGACTAGCGGGTTACAATGAGCAGTTCTTC
CASSPPGLAGYNEQFF
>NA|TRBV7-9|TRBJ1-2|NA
TGTGCCAGCAGCTTAGCGACACAGGGAGCCTGGGCCTTC
CASSLATQGAWAF
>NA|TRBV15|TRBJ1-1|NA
TGTGCCACCAGCAGAGACCTACAGCTTGAAGCTTTCTTT
CATSRDLQLEAFF
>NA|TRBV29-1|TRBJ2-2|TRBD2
TGCAGCGTTGGCCTGGGGGCGGGAGGGTCTGGGGAGCTGTTTTTT
CSVGLGAGGSGELFF
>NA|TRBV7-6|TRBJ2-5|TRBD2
TGTGCCAGCAGCTTAGGACTAGCGGGAGGGTTGGAGACCCAGTACTTC
CASSLGLAGGLETQYF
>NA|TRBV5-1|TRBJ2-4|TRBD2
TGCGCCAGCAGCCCCGGACTAGCGGGAGGGCCGGCCAAAAACATTCAGTACTTC
CASSPGLAGGPAKNIQYF
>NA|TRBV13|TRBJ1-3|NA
TGTGCCAGCAGCCTCCGGGGGGGAACTGGAAACACCATATATTTT
CASSLRGGTGNTIYF
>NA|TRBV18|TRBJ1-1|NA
TGTGCCAGCTCTCCCCCCTTAGCAGTGACTGAAGCTTTCTTT
CASSPPLAVTEAFF
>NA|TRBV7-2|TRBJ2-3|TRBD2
TGTGCCAGCAGCTTAAAGCGGGACTGGGCGCAGTATTTT
CASSLKRDWAQYF
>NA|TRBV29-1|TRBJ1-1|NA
TGCAGCGTTAAGCGGAATCGGGACACTGAAGCTTTCTTT
CSVKRNRDTEAFF
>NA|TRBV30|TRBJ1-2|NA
TGTGCCTGGACCGCAGGAGGGGCCTATGGCTACACCTTC
CAWTAGGAYGYTF
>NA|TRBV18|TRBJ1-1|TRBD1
TGTGCCAGCTCCCAAGACAGGGACGCTGAAGCTTTCTTT
CASSQDRDAEAFF
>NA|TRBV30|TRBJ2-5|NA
TGTGCCTGGAGTGTCCCGACAGGTGAAAGAGAGACCCAGTACTTC
CAWSVPTGERETQYF
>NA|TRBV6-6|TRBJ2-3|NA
TGTGCCAGCAGTCCCCCCCTACTAGCCCCCAGCACAGATACGCAGTATTTT
CASSPPLLAPSTDTQYF
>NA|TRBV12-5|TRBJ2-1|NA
TGTGCTAGTGGTTTGGTAATAAGAGGGCTAAGCTCCTACAATGAGCAGTTCTTC
CASGLVIRGLSSYNEQFF
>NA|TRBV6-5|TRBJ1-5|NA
TGTGCCAGCACCACCGCGGGGGACCTGGGTCAGCCCCAGCATTTT
CASTTAGDLGQPQHF
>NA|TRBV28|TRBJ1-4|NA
TGTGCCAGCAGTCGACTGAATGAAAAACTGTTTTTT
CASSRLNEKLFF
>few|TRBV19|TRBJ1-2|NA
TGTGCCAGTAGTCCGGGCCAGGGGACCTATGGCTACACCTTC
CASSPGQGTYGYTF
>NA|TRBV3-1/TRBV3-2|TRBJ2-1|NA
TGTGCCAGCAGCCACGATAGCGTTGGGCTCTCCTACAATGAGCAGTTCTTC
CASSHDSVGLSYNEQFF
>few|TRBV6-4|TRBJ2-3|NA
TGTGCCAGCCATAAGCGGGCCACAGATACGCAGTATTTT
CASHKRATDTQYF